Following are 13 T cell receptor beta chains from one sample sequenced in a study of T cells in pancreatic ductal adenocarcinoma. The selected patients with pancreatic ductal adenocarcinoma had surgery but no neoadjuvant therapy. Method: immunoSEQ multiplex PCR; TCRdb's copy keeps in-frame clones and lacks some. The repertoire includes roughly 9,000 clones, roughly 67% of them detected once, and about 27% sits in the top ten. The sequencing input was pancreatic tumor tissue. These receptors all stem from a human donor with pancreatic ductal adenocarcinoma.

V and J are TRBV7-3 and TRBJ2-1; D could derive from TRBD1 or TRBD2 (5 bases each). Deletions cut 1 base from V and 4 bases from J, with 14 bases between. The V gene's germline CDR1 is SGHTA and CDR2 FQGTGA. The CDR3 covers 16 residues. CDR3 sequence reads: CASSLNVGEPYNEQFF. Written as DNA, the CDR3 is TGTGCCAGCAGCTTAAATGTGGGGGAACCTTACAATGAGCAGTTCTTC.

This clone has just a few counts. The chain uses TRBV4-2 and TRBJ1-5, with unresolved D. The CDR3 totals 13 residues. Between the trimmed V and J ends, which lost 0 bases and 5 bases, there was a span of 5 bases. Germline V CDR1 and CDR2: LGHNA, YNFKEQ. CDR3: CASSQDSDQPQHF. DNA for the CDR3: TGTGCCAGCAGCCAAGATTCCGATCAGCCCCAGCATTTT.

The V and J genes are TRBV4-1 and TRBJ2-5; 10 bases are shared with TRBD2. This CDR3 comprises 18 residues. Per germline, CDR1 MGHRA and CDR2 YSYEKL. V lost 2 bases, J lost 0 bases, and 9 bases stayed unmatched. The CDR3 reads CASSQRTAGGENQETQYF. CDR3 nucleotide sequence: TGCGCCAGCAGCCAAAGGACAGCGGGAGGGGAAAACCAAGAGACCCAGTACTTC.

This chain joins TRBV2 and TRBJ2-7; D ambiguous. From germline, CDR1 is SNHLY and CDR2 FYNNEI. The CDR3 loop spans 11 amino acids. Between the trimmed V and J ends, which lost 8 bases and 6 bases, there was a span of 11 bases. Here the CDR3 DNA reads TGTGCCAGCGCCTCTCTAGTCGAGCAGTACTTC. Amino acids: CASASLVEQYF.

This chain connects TRBV5-4 to TRBJ2-5; no firm D call. CDR3 length: 14 residues. Per the germline V gene, CDR1 is SGHNT and CDR2 is YYREEE (reference sequence). V lost 1 base and J 5 bases, leaving 12 bases between the germline ends. Written as DNA, the CDR3 is TGTGCCAGCAGCTTGAGACCGGGTGTGGAGACCCAGTACTTC. It is translated as CASSLRPGVETQYF.

The chain carries TRBV4-1 and TRBJ2-1, with 14 nucleotides matching TRBD2. Unmatched junction bases numbered 12, after V lost 1 base and J lost 4 bases. The CDR3 consists of 20 residues. Per the germline V gene, CDR1 is MGHRA and CDR2 is YSYEKL. CDR3 in DNA: TGCGCCAGCAGCCAAGTGGGTCCAAGGACTAGCGGGGGGAATTACAATGAGCAGTTCTTC. Translation gives CASSQVGPRTSGGNYNEQFF.

This rearrangement joins TRBV6-4 to TRBJ2-1, with 11 bases fitting TRBD2. The V gene end was trimmed by 0 bases and the J gene end by 7 bases; junction bases not matched to a gene: 2. Looked up from germline, CDR1 is MRHNA and CDR2 is SNTAGT. The CDR3 covers 15 residues. CDR3 loop: CASSDSTSGVNEQFF. DNA for the CDR3: TGTGCCAGCAGTGACTCGACTAGCGGGGTGAATGAGCAGTTCTTC.

This clone was seen only a few times. The rearrangement links TRBV18 to TRBJ1-1; 12 bases match TRBD1. The length of the CDR3 is 17 residues. Trimming cost V 5 bases and J 3 bases; bases outside gene matches: 10. The germline gives CDR1 KGHSH, CDR2 LQKENI. The CDR3 here is CASSGGTGGGKDTEAFF. CDR3 sequence (DNA): TGTGCCAGCTCAGGCGGGACAGGGGGCGGGAAGGACACTGAAGCTTTCTTT.

This clone was seen once. V gene TRBV5-1 combines with J gene TRBJ1-4, with unresolved D. CDR1 and CDR2 from the germline V gene are SGHRS and YFSETQ. V shed 3 bases and J shed 8 bases, with 17 bases lying between them. The length of the CDR3 is 15 residues. The CDR3 sequence: CASSSGPGQREKLFF. Here the CDR3 DNA reads TGCGCCAGCAGCTCCGGACCCGGCCAACGAGAAAAACTGTTTTTT.

The J gene is TRBJ2-1, the V gene TRBV5-1; D possibly uses TRBD1 or TRBD2 (5 bases each). Germline CDR1 reads SGHRS; CDR2 reads YFSETQ. V was cut by 6 bases and J by 1 base, with 14 bases left in between. This CDR3 is 15 amino acids long. CDR3 DNA: TGCGCCAGCATGGTCGGGACGCAGTCCTACAATGAGCAGTTCTTC. It is translated as CASMVGTQSYNEQFF.

The chain is built from TRBV30 and TRBJ2-3; D is undetermined. Germline loops: CDR1 GTSNPN, CDR2 SVGIG (reference sequence). The ends were cut back, 7 bases at V and 3 bases at J, with 14 bases in the middle. The CDR3 consists of 13 residues. The CDR3 nucleotides are TGTGCCTTCTCCCAGCCCGGTACAGATACGCAGTATTTT. Translated, it gives CAFSQPGTDTQYF.

CDR3 nucleotide sequence: TGTGCCAGCAGGGGATGGGGAGTCACTGAAGCTTTCTTT. Protein product: CASRGWGVTEAFF. This chain joins TRBV5-6 and TRBJ1-1; D is ambiguous. Trimming cost V 5 bases and J 4 bases, with 12 bases left between them. The CDR3 extends over 13 amino acids. The germline V gene has CDR1 SGHDT and CDR2 YYEEEE.

The chain employs TRBV6-4 and TRBJ2-6; D call uncertain. The CDR3 sequence is 14 residues long. Germline CDR1 reads MRHNA; CDR2 reads SNTAGT. The germline V and J ends were trimmed by 8 bases and 1 base, with 9 bases remaining between them. CDR3: CASSLESGANVLTF. DNA for the CDR3: TGTGCCAGCTCCTTAGAATCTGGGGCCAACGTCCTGACTTTC.